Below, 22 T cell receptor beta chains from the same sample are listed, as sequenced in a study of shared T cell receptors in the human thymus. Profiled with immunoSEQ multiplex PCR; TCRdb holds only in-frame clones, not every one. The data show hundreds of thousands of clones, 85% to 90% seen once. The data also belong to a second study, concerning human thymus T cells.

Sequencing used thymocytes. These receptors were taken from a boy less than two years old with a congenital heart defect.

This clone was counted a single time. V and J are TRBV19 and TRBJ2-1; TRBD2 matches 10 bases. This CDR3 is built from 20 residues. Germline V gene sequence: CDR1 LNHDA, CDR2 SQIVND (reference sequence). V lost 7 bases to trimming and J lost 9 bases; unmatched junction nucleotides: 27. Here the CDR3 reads CASTKGHRGNSGRRRSEQFF. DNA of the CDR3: TGTGCCAGTACCAAGGGACATCGGGGAAATAGCGGGAGGAGAAGGAGTGAGCAGTTCTTC.

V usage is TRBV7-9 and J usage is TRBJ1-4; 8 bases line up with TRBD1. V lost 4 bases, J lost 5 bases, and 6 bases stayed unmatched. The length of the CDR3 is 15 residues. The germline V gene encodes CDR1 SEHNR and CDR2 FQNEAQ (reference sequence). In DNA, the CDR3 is TGTGCCAGCAGCTCAATCGGACAGGGCAATGAAAAACTGTTTTTT. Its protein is CASSSIGQGNEKLFF.

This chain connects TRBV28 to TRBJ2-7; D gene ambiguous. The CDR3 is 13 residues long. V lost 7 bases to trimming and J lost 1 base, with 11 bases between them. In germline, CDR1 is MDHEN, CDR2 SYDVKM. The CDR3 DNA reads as TGTGCCAGCATAGGCAGGCGTTCCTACGAGCAGTACTTC. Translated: CASIGRRSYEQYF.

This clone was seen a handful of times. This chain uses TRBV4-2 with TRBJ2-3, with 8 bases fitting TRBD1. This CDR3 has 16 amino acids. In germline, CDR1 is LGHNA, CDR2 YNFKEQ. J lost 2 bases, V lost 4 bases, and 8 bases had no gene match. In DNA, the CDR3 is TGTGCCAGCAGCCGGCTTCAGGGGGCCGTCACAGATACGCAGTATTTT. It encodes CASSRLQGAVTDTQYF.

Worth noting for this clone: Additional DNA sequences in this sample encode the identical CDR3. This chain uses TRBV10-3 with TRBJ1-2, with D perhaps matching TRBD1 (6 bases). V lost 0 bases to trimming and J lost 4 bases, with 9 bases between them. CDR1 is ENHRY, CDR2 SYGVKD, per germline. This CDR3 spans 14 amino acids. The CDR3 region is CAISESRTAYGYTF. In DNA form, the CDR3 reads TGTGCCATCAGTGAGTCACGGACAGCCTATGGCTACACCTTC.

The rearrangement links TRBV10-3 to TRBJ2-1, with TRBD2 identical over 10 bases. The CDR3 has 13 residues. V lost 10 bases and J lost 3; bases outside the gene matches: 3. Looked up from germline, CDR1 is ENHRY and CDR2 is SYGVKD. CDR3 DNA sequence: TGTGCCACCCTAGCGGGAGTCTACAATGAGCAGTTCTTC. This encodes CATLAGVYNEQFF.

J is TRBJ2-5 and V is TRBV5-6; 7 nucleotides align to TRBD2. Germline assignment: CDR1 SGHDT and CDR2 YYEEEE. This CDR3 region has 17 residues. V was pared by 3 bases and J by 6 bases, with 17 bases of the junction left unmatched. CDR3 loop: CASSSRGGDYEWKTQYF. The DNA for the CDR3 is TGTGCCAGCAGCTCCCGGGGAGGGGACTACGAGTGGAAGACCCAGTACTTC.

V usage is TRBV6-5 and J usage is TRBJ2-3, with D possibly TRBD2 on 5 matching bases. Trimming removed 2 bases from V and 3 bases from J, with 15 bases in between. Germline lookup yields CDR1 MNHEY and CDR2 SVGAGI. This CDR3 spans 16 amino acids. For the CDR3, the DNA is TGTGCCAGCAGTTACGGGCACAGTGAGCGGACAGATACGCAGTATTTT. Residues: CASSYGHSERTDTQYF.

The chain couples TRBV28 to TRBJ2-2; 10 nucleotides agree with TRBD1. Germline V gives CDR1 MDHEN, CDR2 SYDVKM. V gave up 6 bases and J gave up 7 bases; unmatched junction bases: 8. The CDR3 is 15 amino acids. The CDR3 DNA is TGTGCCAGCAGCTTGACAGGGGGCGTGGGCGGGGAGCTGTTTTTT. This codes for CASSLTGGVGGELFF.

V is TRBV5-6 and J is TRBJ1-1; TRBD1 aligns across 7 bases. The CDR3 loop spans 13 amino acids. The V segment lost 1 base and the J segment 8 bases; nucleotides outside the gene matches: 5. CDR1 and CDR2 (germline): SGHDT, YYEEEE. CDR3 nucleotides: TGTGCCAGCAGCTTGATAGGGACAGTGGAAGCTTTCTTT. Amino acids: CASSLIGTVEAFF.

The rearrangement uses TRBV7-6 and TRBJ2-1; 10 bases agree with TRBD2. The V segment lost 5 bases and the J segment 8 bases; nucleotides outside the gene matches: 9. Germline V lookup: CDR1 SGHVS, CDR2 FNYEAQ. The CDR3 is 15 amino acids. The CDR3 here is CASSPGTSVSYEQFF. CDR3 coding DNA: TGTGCCAGCAGCCCCGGGACTAGCGTTAGTTATGAGCAGTTCTTC.

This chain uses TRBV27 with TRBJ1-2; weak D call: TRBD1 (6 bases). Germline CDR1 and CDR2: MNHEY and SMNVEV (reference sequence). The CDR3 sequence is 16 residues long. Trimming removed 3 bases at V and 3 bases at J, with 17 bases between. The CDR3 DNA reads TGTGCCAGCAGTTTCAGGGGACGGTTTCTAGACTATGGCTACACCTTC. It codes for CASSFRGRFLDYGYTF.

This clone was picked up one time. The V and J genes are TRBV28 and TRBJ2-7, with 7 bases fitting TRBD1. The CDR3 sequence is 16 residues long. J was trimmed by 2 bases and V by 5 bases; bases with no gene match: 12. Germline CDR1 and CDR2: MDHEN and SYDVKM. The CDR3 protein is CASSPVVRQGPYEQYF. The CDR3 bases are TGTGCCAGCAGTCCCGTCGTCCGACAGGGTCCCTACGAGCAGTACTTC.

The CDR3 protein is CASSLATGGRNYGYTF. DNA for the CDR3: TGTGCCAGCAGCTTGGCGACAGGGGGCCGGAACTATGGCTACACCTTC. The gene calls are TRBV5-4 and TRBJ1-2; 10 bases align to TRBD1. The CDR3 runs to 16 residues. Trimming removed 0 bases from V and 2 bases from J; junction bases left unmatched: 4. From germline, CDR1 is SGHNT and CDR2 YYREEE (reference sequence).

The CDR3 nucleotides read TGTGCCAGCAGCGCAGGCGCGGGATACCTTGACAAAAACATTCAGTACTTC. The encoded protein is CASSAGAGYLDKNIQYF. The chain carries TRBV13 and TRBJ2-4; D perhaps matches TRBD2 (6 bases). The CDR3 totals 17 residues. Germline V gene sequence: CDR1 PRHDT, CDR2 FYEKMQ (reference sequence). V shed 5 bases and J shed 3 bases, with 20 bases lying between them.

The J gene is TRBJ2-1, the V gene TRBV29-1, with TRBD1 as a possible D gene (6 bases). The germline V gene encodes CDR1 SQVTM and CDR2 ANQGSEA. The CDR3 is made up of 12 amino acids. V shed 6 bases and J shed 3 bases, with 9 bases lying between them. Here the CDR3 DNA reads TGCAGCGTCACGACAGGCTACAATGAGCAGTTCTTC. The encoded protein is CSVTTGYNEQFF.

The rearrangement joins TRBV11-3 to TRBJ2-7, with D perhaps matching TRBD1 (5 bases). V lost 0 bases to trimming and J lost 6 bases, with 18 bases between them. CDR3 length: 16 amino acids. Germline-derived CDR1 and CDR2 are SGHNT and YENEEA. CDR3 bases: TGTGCCAGCAGCTTAGACCTCCTGGGCAGGGATTCCGAGCAGTACTTC. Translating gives CASSLDLLGRDSEQYF.

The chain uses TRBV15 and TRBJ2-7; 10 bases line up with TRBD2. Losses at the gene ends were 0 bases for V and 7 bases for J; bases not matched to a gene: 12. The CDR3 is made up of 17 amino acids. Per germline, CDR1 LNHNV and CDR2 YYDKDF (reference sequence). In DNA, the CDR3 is TGTGCCACCAGCAGAGATCGGTGGCTAGCGGGAGTCCATGAGCAGTACTTC. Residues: CATSRDRWLAGVHEQYF. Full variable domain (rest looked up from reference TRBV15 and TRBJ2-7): DAMVIQNPRYQVTQFGKPVTLSCSQTLNHNVMYWYQQKSSQAPKLLFHYYDKDFNNEADTPDNFQSRRPNTSFCFLDIRSPGLGDTAMYLCATSRDRWLAGVHEQYFGPGTRLTVT.

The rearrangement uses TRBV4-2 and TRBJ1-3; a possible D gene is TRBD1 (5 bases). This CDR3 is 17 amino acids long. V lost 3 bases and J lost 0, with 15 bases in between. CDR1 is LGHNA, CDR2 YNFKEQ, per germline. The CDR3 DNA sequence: TGTGCCAGCAGCCATCCGCCGGGACTCAGCTCTGGAAACACCATATATTTT. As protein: CASSHPPGLSSGNTIYF.

CDR3 DNA sequence: TGCGCCAGCAGCCCTCGACTAGCGGGAGGTTCCGGGGAGCTGTTTTTT. It codes for CASSPRLAGGSGELFF. V gene TRBV4-3 combines with J gene TRBJ2-2, with 13 bases fitting TRBD2. V was pared by 4 bases and J by 6 bases, with 5 bases of the junction left unmatched. The germline CDR1 and CDR2 sequences are LGHNA and YSLEER. The CDR3 is 16 amino acids.

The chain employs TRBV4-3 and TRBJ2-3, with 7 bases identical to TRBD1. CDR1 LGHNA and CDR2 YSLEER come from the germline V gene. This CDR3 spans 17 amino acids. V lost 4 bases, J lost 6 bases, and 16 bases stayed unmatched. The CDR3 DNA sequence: TGCGCCAGCAGCCCCTCATCACCGGACAGGAAGAGGGATACGCAGTATTTT. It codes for CASSPSSPDRKRDTQYF.

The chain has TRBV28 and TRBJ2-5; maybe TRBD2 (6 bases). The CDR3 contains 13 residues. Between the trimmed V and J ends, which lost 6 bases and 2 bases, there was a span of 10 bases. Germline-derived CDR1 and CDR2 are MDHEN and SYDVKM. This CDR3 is CASRLSGQETQYF. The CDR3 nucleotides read TGTGCCAGCAGACTTAGCGGTCAAGAGACCCAGTACTTC.